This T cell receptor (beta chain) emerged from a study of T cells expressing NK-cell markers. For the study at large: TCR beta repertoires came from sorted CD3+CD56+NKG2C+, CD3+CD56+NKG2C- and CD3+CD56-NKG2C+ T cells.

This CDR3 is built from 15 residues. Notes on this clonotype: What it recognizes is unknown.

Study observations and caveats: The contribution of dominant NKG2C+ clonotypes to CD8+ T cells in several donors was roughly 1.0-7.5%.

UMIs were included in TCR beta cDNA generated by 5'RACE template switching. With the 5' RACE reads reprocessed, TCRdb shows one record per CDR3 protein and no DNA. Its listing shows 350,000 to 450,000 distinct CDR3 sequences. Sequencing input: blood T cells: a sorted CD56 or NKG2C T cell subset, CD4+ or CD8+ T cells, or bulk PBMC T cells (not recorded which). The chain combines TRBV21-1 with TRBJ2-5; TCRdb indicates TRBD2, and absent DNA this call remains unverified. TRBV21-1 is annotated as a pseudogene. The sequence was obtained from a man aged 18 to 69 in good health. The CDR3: CASSSSRGLGETQYF.